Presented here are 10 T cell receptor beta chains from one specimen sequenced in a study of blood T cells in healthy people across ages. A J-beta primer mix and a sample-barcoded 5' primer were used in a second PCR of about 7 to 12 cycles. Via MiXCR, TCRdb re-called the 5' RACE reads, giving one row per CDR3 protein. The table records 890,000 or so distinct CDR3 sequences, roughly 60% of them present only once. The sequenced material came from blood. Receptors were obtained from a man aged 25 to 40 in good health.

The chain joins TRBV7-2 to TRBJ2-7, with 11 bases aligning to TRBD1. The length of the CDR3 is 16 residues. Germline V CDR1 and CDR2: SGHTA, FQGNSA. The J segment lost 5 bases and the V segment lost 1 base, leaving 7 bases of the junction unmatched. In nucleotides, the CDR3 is TGTGCCAGCAGCTTAGGAGGGACAGGGGGGAAACACGAGCAGTACTTC. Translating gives CASSLGGTGGKHEQYF.

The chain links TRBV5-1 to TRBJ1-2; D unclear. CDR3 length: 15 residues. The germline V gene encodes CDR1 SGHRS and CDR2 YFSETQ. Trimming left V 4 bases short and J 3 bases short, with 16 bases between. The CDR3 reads CASSPAQATDYGYTF. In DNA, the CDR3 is TGCGCCAGCAGCCCCGCCCAGGCGACGGACTATGGCTACACCTTC.

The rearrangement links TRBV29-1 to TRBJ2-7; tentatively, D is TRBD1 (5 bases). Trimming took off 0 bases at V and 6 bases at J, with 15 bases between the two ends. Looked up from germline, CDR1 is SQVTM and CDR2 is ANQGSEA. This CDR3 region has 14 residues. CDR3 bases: TGCAGCGTTGAAGATGGCAGGGAATTATCCGAGCAGTACTTC. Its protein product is CSVEDGRELSEQYF.

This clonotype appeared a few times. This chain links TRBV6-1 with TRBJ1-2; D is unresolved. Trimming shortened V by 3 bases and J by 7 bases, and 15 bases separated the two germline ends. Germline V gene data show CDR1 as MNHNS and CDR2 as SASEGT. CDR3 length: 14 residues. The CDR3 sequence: CASSEQESQVGYTF. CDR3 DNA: TGTGCCAGCAGTGAGCAAGAGTCTCAGGTTGGCTACACCTTC.

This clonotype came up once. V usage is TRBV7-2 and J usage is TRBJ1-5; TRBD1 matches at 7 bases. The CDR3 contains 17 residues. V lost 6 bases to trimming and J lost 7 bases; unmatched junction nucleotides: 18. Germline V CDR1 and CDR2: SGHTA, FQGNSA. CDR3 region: CASSSWNLRQGGQPQHF. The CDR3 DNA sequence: TGTGCCAGCAGTTCCTGGAACCTCCGACAGGGTGGCCAGCCCCAGCATTTT.

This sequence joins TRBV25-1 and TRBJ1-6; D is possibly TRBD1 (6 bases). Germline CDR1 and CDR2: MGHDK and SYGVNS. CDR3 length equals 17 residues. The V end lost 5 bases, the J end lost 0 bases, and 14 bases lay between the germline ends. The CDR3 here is CASSPGTQHSYNSPLHF. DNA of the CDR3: TGTGCCAGCAGTCCCGGGACACAGCACTCCTATAATTCACCCCTCCACTTT.

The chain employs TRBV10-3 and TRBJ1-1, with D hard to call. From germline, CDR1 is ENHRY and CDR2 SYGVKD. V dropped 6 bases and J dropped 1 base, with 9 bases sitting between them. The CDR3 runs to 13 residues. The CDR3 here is CAIRDRWNTEAFF. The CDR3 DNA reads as TGTGCCATCAGGGACCGATGGAACACTGAAGCTTTCTTT.

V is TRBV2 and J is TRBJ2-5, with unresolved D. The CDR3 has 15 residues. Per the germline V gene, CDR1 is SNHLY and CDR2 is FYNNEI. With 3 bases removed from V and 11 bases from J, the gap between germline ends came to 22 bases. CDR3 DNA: TGTGCCAGCAGTGAGAATAATCAACGGCACAATGAGCAGTACTTC. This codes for CASSENNQRHNEQYF.

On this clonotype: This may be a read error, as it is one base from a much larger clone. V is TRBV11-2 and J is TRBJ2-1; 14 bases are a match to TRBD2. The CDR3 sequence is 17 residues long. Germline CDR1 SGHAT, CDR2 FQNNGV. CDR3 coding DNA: TGTGCCAGCAGCTTGCGGACTAGCGGGGGGCCAAGAAATGAGCGGTTCTTC. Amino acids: CASSLRTSGGPRNERFF. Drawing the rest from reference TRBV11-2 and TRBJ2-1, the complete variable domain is EAGVAQSPRYKIIEKRQSVAFWCNPISGHATLYWYQQILGQGPKLLIQFQNNGVVDDSQLPKDRFSAERLKGVDSTLKIQPAKLEDSAVYLCASSLRTSGGPRNERFFGPGTRLTVL.

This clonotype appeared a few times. The DNA for the CDR3 is TGTGCCAGCAGTCCAGGACAGTTTAATTCACCCCTCCACTTT. Translating gives CASSPGQFNSPLHF. This chain connects TRBV25-1 to TRBJ1-6; D perhaps matches TRBD1 (6 bases). The CDR3 length is 14 residues. The V end lost 5 bases, the J end lost 6 bases, and 11 bases lay between the germline ends. The germline CDR1 and CDR2 sequences are MGHDK and SYGVNS.